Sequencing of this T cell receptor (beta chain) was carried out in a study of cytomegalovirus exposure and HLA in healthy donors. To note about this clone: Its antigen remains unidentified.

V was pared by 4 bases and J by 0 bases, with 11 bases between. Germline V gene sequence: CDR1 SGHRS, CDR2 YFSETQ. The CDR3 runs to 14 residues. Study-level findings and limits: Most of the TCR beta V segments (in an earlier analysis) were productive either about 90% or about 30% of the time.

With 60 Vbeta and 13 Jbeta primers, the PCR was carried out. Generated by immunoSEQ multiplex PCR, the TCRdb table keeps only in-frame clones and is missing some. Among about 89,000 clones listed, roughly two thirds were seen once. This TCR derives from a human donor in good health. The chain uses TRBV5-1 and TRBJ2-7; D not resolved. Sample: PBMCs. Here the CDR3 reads CASSEVGSSYEQYF. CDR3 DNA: TGCGCCAGCAGCGAGGTCGGCAGCTCCTACGAGCAGTACTTC.